A single sample gave rise to the 27 T cell receptor beta chains below, sequenced in a study of identical twins. Using its own MiXCR run on the 5' RACE reads, TCRdb lists one record per CDR3 protein. The profile shows approximately 700,000 distinct CDR3 sequences, 5.5% to 7.5% of them singletons. The sequencing sample was made of naive T cells sorted from blood. These receptors originate from a man between 18 and 35 years old in good health.

Only one count was recorded for this clonotype. The chain is built from TRBV7-2 and TRBJ2-7, with D possibly being TRBD1 (5 bases). The V and J ends lost 1 base and 5 bases respectively, with 9 bases between them. This CDR3 spans 13 amino acids. Germline V gives CDR1 SGHTA, CDR2 FQGNSA. The CDR3, as DNA: TGTGCCAGCAGCTTAGGGGGCTGGAACGAGCAGTACGTC. Translating gives CASSLGGWNEQYV.

V and J are TRBV4-3 and TRBJ2-1, with 12 bases aligning to TRBD2. The CDR3 is 18 amino acids. Germline V gene data show CDR1 as LGHNA and CDR2 as YSLEER. The V and J ends lost 1 base and 3 bases, in that order; junction bases with no gene match: 7. CDR3 sequence: CASSQVWSTSGSYNEQFF. CDR3 nucleotide sequence: TGCGCCAGCAGCCAAGTTTGGTCGACTAGCGGGAGCTACAATGAGCAGTTCTTC.

There are a few counts of this clonotype. The chain combines TRBV29-1 with TRBJ2-3; 12 bases are shared with TRBD2. This CDR3 comprises 14 residues. V trimming: 6 bases; J trimming: 3 bases; junction bases outside the gene matches: 4. The germline V gene has CDR1 SQVTM and CDR2 ANQGSEA. The CDR3 is CSVTSGSTTDTQYF. CDR3 nucleotide sequence: TGCAGCGTGACTAGCGGGAGTACAACAGATACGCAGTATTTT.

This clonotype has at least ten counts. This chain connects TRBV6-5 to TRBJ1-1; D may be TRBD1 (6 bases). The V end was cut by 5 bases, the J end by 1 base, with 11 bases between. This CDR3 is 14 amino acids long. Germline CDR1 is MNHEY and CDR2 is SVGAGI. The CDR3 here is CASSNRQANTEAFF. The CDR3 DNA reads as TGTGCCAGCAGTAACAGACAGGCGAACACTGAAGCTTTCTTT.

This clonotype was observed a handful of times. The chain is built from TRBV12-3 or TRBV12-4 and TRBJ2-7; D may be TRBD2 (5 bases). Trimming took off 10 bases at V and 2 bases at J, with 12 bases between the two ends. The CDR3 loop spans 12 amino acids. The CDR3 region is CATRGGTYEQYF. CDR3 nucleotides: TGTGCCACCCGGGGTGGAACCTACGAGCAGTACTTC.

This clonotype has ten or more counts. This chain links TRBV20-1 with TRBJ1-2, with D hard to call. CDR3 size: 14 residues. In germline, CDR1 is DFQATT, CDR2 SNEGSKA (reference sequence). V dropped 0 bases and J dropped 2 bases, with 10 bases sitting between them. The CDR3 loop reads CSARDRGTNYGYTF. The CDR3 coding sequence is TGCAGTGCTAGAGATCGGGGTACAAACTATGGCTACACCTTC.

This clonotype was detected many times. The CDR3 loop is CSVAAGGADTQYF. The CDR3 DNA sequence: TGCAGCGTTGCGGCGGGAGGGGCAGATACGCAGTATTTT. The chain combines TRBV29-1 with TRBJ2-3; 9 bases are a match to TRBD2. J was trimmed by 4 bases and V by 4 bases; bases with no gene match: 3. The germline V gene encodes CDR1 SQVTM and CDR2 ANQGSEA. The CDR3 has 13 residues.

This clonotype has a count of ten or more. The genes are TRBV16 and TRBJ1-1; D gene ambiguous. Germline values: CDR1 KGHSY, CDR2 FQNENV. The V and J ends lost 0 bases and 8 bases respectively, with 7 bases between them. CDR3 length: 12 amino acids. The CDR3 is CASSQSGWEAFF. As DNA, the CDR3 is TGTGCCAGCAGCCAATCGGGGTGGGAAGCTTTCTTT. The entire variable domain, with the rest obtained from reference TRBV16 and TRBJ1-1, is as follows: GEEVAQTPKHLVRGEGQKAKLYCAPIKGHSYVFWYQQVLKNEFKFLISFQNENVFDETGMPKERFSAKCLPNSPCSLEIQATKLEDSAVYFCASSQSGWEAFFGQGTRLTVV.

This clonotype was seen many times. The rearrangement joins TRBV20-1 to TRBJ2-5, with D possibly being TRBD2 (5 bases). Deletions cut 5 bases from V and 0 bases from J, with 10 bases between. The CDR3 sequence is 13 residues long. From germline, CDR1 is DFQATT and CDR2 SNEGSKA (reference sequence). CDR3 bases: TGCAGTGCTGCGGGCTACAACCAAGAGACCCAGTACTTC. It yields the protein CSAAGYNQETQYF.

This clonotype was observed at least ten times. The DNA of the CDR3 is TGCGCCAGCAGGCTCCTTCAATCCTACGAGCAGTACTTC. It is translated as CASRLLQSYEQYF. This chain uses TRBV5-1 with TRBJ2-7, with D uncertain. Germline assignment: CDR1 SGHRS and CDR2 YFSETQ. The CDR3 is made up of 13 amino acids. With 5 bases removed from V and 1 base from J, the gap between germline ends came to 10 bases.

This clonotype was observed a few times. This rearrangement joins TRBV5-1 to TRBJ2-1; D possibly corresponds to TRBD2 (6 bases). Germline assignment: CDR1 SGHRS and CDR2 YFSETQ. Trimming shortened V by 3 bases and J by 9 bases, and 10 bases separated the two germline ends. This CDR3 spans 12 amino acids. The DNA of the CDR3 is TGCGCCAGCAGCTGGCAGGGAGGTGAGCAGTTCTTC. Translation: CASSWQGGEQFF.

This clonotype has a count of ten or more. This chain connects TRBV12-3 or TRBV12-4 to TRBJ2-1; the D is unclear. V was clipped by 1 base and J by 4 bases, with 5 bases between them. The CDR3 contains 13 residues. The chain's CDR3 is CASSLEIYNEQFF. CDR3 DNA sequence: TGTGCCAGCAGTTTAGAGATTTACAATGAGCAGTTCTTC.

This clonotype was detected many times. The genes are TRBV10-3 and TRBJ2-2; 11 nucleotides align to TRBD2. The V and J ends lost 4 bases and 3 bases, in that order; junction bases with no gene match: 7. CDR1 ENHRY and CDR2 SYGVKD come from the germline V gene. CDR3 length: 17 residues. CDR3 DNA: TGTGCCATCAGTGCGACCGGGACTAGCGGCTACACCGGGGAGCTGTTTTTT. This sequence encodes CAISATGTSGYTGELFF.

This clonotype has at least ten counts. The chain has TRBV27 and TRBJ1-1, with D maybe TRBD1 (5 bases). V dropped 7 bases and J dropped 1 base, with 19 bases sitting between them. The germline V gene encodes CDR1 MNHEY and CDR2 SMNVEV (reference sequence). CDR3 length: 16 amino acids. CDR3 amino acids: CASNKSGTGRNTEAFF. CDR3 nucleotide sequence: TGTGCCAGCAATAAATCGGGGACCGGTAGGAACACTGAAGCTTTCTTT.

This clonotype was counted at least ten times. The rearrangement uses TRBV7-2 and TRBJ2-2, with no clear D. The germline V gene encodes CDR1 SGHTA and CDR2 FQGNSA. CDR3 size: 13 residues. V was trimmed by 2 bases and J by 10 bases, leaving 11 bases between them. The CDR3 DNA is TGTGCCAGCAGCTTAAGGGCGGTGGAGGAGCTGTTTTTT. Translation: CASSLRAVEELFF.

Only a few counts were recorded for this clonotype. V usage is TRBV27 and J usage is TRBJ2-2, with 10 bases aligning to TRBD2. This CDR3 spans 18 amino acids. J gave up 5 bases and V 6 bases, and 15 bases lay outside the gene matches. CDR1 MNHEY and CDR2 SMNVEV come from the germline V gene (reference sequence). The CDR3 DNA reads as TGTGCCAGCAGGGGTTTCGGGTTAGCGGGAGGTATGACCGGGGAGCTGTTTTTT. It is translated as CASRGFGLAGGMTGELFF.

This clonotype was seen at least ten times. This chain connects TRBV3-1 to TRBJ2-3; 7 nucleotides line up with TRBD2. The V gene's germline CDR1 is LGHDT and CDR2 YNNKEL (reference sequence). After removal of 0 bases from V and 5 bases from J, the junction contained 8 bases not matched to a gene. The CDR3 runs 16 residues. CDR3 loop: CASSQDYGASGDTQYF. The CDR3 DNA reads TGTGCCAGCAGCCAAGATTATGGGGCTAGCGGAGATACGCAGTATTTT.

The chain couples TRBV5-6 to TRBJ2-2; 7 positions match TRBD2. Germline loops: CDR1 SGHDT, CDR2 YYEEEE. This CDR3 spans 14 amino acids. Trimming removed 8 bases from V and 3 bases from J; junction bases left unmatched: 7. The CDR3 region is CASLREGDTGELFF. CDR3 nucleotides: TGTGCCAGTCTGAGGGAGGGCGACACCGGGGAGCTGTTTTTT.

This clonotype was recorded a few times. The chain uses TRBV9 and TRBJ2-7; 8 positions agree with TRBD2. This CDR3 has 15 amino acids. With 3 bases clipped from V and 6 bases from J, the junction kept 11 bases outside the gene matches. Per germline, CDR1 SGDLS and CDR2 YYNGEE. CDR3 loop: CASSAAGGGFAEQYF. The CDR3 DNA is TGTGCCAGCAGCGCCGCGGGCGGGGGGTTCGCCGAGCAGTACTTC.

This clonotype was detected a few times. The rearrangement joins TRBV27 to TRBJ2-7; D might be TRBD2 (6 bases). CDR3 size: 15 residues. V lost 10 bases, J lost 12 bases, and 31 bases lay in between. The germline gives CDR1 MNHEY, CDR2 SMNVEV (reference sequence). CDR3 nucleotides: TGTGCCACCACGTTGACCGGGACTCCTAGCGTCGTTAGGTACGTC. It encodes CATTLTGTPSVVRYV.

This clonotype was recorded many times. The chain links TRBV7-6 to TRBJ2-3; 7 bases are shared with TRBD2. With V trimmed by 1 base and J by 4 bases, 8 bases remained unmatched. Germline V CDR1 and CDR2: SGHVS, FNYEAQ. CDR3 size: 16 residues. The CDR3 DNA sequence: TGTGCCAGCAGCTTAGATGCAGGGAGGGCAGCAGATACGCAGTATTTT. This sequence encodes CASSLDAGRAADTQYF.

This clonotype was recorded at least ten times. The chain recombines TRBV7-2 with TRBJ2-1; D is ambiguous. In germline, CDR1 is SGHTA, CDR2 FQGNSA. Trimming shortened V by 3 bases and J by 7 bases, and 13 bases separated the two germline ends. The length of the CDR3 is 14 residues. The CDR3 sequence: CASSLGSQSNEQFF. The DNA for the CDR3 is TGTGCCAGCAGCTTGGGCTCTCAAAGTAATGAGCAGTTCTTC.

The sample holds many counts of this clonotype. The chain combines TRBV19 with TRBJ1-5, with D perhaps TRBD1 (5 bases). The CDR3 runs 13 residues. V gave up 8 bases and J gave up 6 bases, with 14 bases separating them. Germline CDR1 reads LNHDA; CDR2 reads SQIVND (reference sequence). CDR3 sequence: CASGTGLVQPQHF. The CDR3 nucleotides read TGTGCCAGTGGGACCGGACTTGTTCAGCCCCAGCATTTT.

This clonotype was detected ten times or more. The chain links TRBV9 to TRBJ2-7; D gene uncertain. Per the germline V gene, CDR1 is SGDLS and CDR2 is YYNGEE. CDR3 size: 14 residues. V was trimmed by 0 bases and J by 2 bases, leaving 9 bases between them. The CDR3 DNA is TGTGCCAGCAGCGTAGCGGCGGAGCCCTACGAGCAGTACTTC. It specifies CASSVAAEPYEQYF.

The CDR3 DNA reads TGTGCCAGCAGTTTATCAACGCTCCCAGAGACCCAGTACTTC. Amino acids: CASSLSTLPETQYF. The V call is TRBV27, the J call TRBJ2-5; D is uncertain. The germline V gene has CDR1 MNHEY and CDR2 SMNVEV (reference sequence). The V end was cut by 0 bases, the J end by 4 bases, with 9 bases between. The CDR3 runs 14 residues.

At least ten counts were recorded for this clonotype. This sequence joins TRBV29-1 and TRBJ2-5; 7 bases map to TRBD1. The CDR3 runs to 14 residues. Losses at the gene ends were 6 bases for V and 2 bases for J; bases not matched to a gene: 9. Germline CDR1 and CDR2: SQVTM and ANQGSEA. In nucleotides, the CDR3 is TGCAGCGTAAGATACCGGGACAGTCAAGAGACCCAGTACTTC. This gives the protein CSVRYRDSQETQYF.

The gene calls are TRBV30 and TRBJ2-3, with D perhaps TRBD2 (6 bases). The CDR3 covers 13 residues. The germline V gene has CDR1 GTSNPN and CDR2 SVGIG (reference sequence). Trimming removed 5 bases from V and 5 bases from J, with 14 bases in between. The CDR3 bases are TGTGCCTGGGATGGGACTCCCAAAGATACGCAGTATTTT. Translating it yields CAWDGTPKDTQYF. Using reference TRBV30 and TRBJ2-3 for the parts outside the CDR3, the full variable domain is SQTIHQWPATLVQPVGSPLSLECTVEGTSNPNLYWYRQAAGRGLQLLFYSVGIGQISSEVPQNLSASRPQDRQFILSSKKLLLSDSGFYLCAWDGTPKDTQYFGPGTRLTVL.